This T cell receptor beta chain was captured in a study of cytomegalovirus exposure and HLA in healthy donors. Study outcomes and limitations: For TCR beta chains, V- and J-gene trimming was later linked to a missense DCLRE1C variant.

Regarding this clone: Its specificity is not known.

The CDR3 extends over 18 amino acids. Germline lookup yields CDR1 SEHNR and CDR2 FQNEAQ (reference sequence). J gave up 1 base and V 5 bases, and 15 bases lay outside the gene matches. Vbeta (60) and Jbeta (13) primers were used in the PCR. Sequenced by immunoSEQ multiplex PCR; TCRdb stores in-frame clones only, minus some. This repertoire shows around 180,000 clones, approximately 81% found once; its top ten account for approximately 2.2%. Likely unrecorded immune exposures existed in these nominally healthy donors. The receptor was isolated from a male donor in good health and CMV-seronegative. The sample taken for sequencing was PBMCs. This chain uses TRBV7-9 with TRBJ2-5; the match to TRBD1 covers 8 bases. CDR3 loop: CASSPLWAGGHPQETQYF. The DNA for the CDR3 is TGTGCCAGCAGCCCCTTGTGGGCAGGGGGCCATCCCCAAGAGACCCAGTACTTC. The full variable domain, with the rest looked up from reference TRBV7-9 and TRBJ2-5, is DTGVSQNPRHKITKRGQNVTFRCDPISEHNRLYWYRQTLGQGPEFLTYFQNEAQLEKSRLLSDRFSAERPKGSFSTLEIQRTEQGDSAMYLCASSPLWAGGHPQETQYFGPGTRLLVL.